What follows is one TCR beta chain and its context. Its antigen is not yet known. Base qualities are not at hand, and no much larger clone is one base apart. This entry is derived from a study of T cells in narcolepsy (dated by TCRdb to 2016 to 2018). Broadly, across the study: Healthy control donors were enrolled in the study alongside patients who had narcolepsy type 1 or type 2 (NT1, NT2). The study sought autoreactive T cells targeting hypocretin neuron self-antigens (hypocretin, TRIB2) in narcolepsy patients, using TCR Vbeta sequencing to track clonotypes in blood and CSF.

Points the paper makes about the study in general: No sequences matching autoreactive T cell clones were present in some of the blood memory CD4+ repertoires from patients and controls. Patients and controls had similar numbers of sequenced blood memory CD4+ clonotypes, with averages of about 38,000 in patients and 33,354 in controls. Autoreactive clonotypes were reported to be detected serially in the blood of the same patients and of different patients, but not in the blood of healthy controls. Plots that compared CSF and blood CD4+ T cell clonotypes from the same patient highlighted HCRT-specific and TRIB2-specific autoreactive clonotypes.

Libraries came from the immunoSEQ multiplex PCR assay. TCRdb retrieved this table from immuneACCESS and kept in-frame rearrangements only. Not all clones are present; in checked studies, unresolved V genes account for under half, and no reason is known for the remainder. Recorded for this sample are roughly 35,000 clones; 65% to 85% of them occurred a single time. About 1% of the sample goes to the ten largest clones. Memory CD4+ T cells were sorted ex vivo from peripheral blood of narcolepsy patients and healthy controls for TCR Vbeta sequencing. CDR1 and CDR2 were assigned from the germline V gene as MDHEN and SYDVKM. The CDR3 goes from the cysteine to the phenylalanine over 13 residues. CDR3 DNA only is kept here, 39 bases in frame from base 1. V is cut by 10 bases and J by 0 bases, and the space between the germline ends is 10 bases.

The chain joins TRBV28 to TRBJ1-5; perhaps TRBD1 is the D gene, with 6 bases matching. The specimen sequenced was memory (CD45RA-) CD4+ T cells from blood. This sample's cell subset or site label indicates: memory T cells sorted ex vivo from peripheral blood. The clonotype was recovered from a human donor in good health. The nucleotide sequence reads TGTGCCACCAACAGGGATAGCAATCAGCCCCAGCATTTT. The encoded protein is CATNRDSNQPQHF.